This TCR beta chain is from a study of blood T cell repertoires in COVID-19. Study information: There were acute and convalescent COVID-19 samples, and they came from the United States, Italy and Spain. In each case, the material was cDNA or gDNA derived from T cells, B-cell-depleted T cells, or PBMCs.

Per the original methods: Scientists estimated how many nucleated cells there were by amplifying reference gene primers. Only in-frame clones appear in the TCRdb table, and some are missing; sequencing was by immunoSEQ multiplex PCR. D and trimming were read from the DNA, whereas the V and J calls and clone size are those reported in that table. The sample carries 170,000 or so clones, around 83% recorded once. This CDR3 spans 14 amino acids. V was trimmed by 2 bases and J by 4 bases, leaving 11 bases between them. Germline V CDR1 and CDR2: MNHNS, SASEGT. This TCR derives from a man aged 50 to 59 with active or convalescent COVID-19. The specimen was peripheral blood. This rearrangement joins TRBV6-1 to TRBJ1-1; D remains unclear. CDR3 DNA sequence: TGTGCCAGCAGTGAAAGGTGGGCAGGCACTGAAGCTTTCTTT. This encodes CASSERWAGTEAFF.